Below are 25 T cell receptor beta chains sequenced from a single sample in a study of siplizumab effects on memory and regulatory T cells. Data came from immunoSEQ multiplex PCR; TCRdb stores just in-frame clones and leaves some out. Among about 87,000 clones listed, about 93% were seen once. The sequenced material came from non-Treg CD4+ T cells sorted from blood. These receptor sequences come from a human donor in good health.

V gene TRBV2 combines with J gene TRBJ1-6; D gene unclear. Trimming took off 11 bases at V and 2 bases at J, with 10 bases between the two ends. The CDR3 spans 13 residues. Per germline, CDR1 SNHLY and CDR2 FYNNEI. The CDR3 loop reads CASLETYNSPLHF. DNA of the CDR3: TGTGCCTCCCTGGAGACCTATAATTCACCCCTCCACTTT.

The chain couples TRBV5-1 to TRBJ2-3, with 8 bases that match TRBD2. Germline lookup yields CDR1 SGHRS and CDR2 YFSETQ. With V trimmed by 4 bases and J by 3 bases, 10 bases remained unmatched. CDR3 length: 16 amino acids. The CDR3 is CASSTGRREGTDTQYF. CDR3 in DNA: TGCGCCAGCAGCACCGGCCGTCGGGAGGGGACAGATACGCAGTATTTT.

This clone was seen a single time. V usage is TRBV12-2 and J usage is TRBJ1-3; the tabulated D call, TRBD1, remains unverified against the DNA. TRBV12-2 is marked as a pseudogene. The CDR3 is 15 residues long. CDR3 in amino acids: CASRTKGGTGNTIYF. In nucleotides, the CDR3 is TGTGCAAGTCGCACCAAAGGGGGTACTGGAAACACCATATATTTT.

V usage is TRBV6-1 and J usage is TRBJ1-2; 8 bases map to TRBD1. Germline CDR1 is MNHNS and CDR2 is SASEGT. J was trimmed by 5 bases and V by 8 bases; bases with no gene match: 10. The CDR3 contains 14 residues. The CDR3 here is CASRRPGGGYGYTF. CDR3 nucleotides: TGTGCCAGCCGTCGGCCAGGGGGCGGATATGGCTACACCTTC.

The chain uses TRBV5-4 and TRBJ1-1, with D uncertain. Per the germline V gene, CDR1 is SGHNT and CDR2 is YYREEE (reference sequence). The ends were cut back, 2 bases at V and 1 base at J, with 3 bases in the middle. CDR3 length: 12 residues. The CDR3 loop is CASSLPNTEAFF. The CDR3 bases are TGTGCCAGCAGCTTACCGAACACTGAAGCTTTCTTT.

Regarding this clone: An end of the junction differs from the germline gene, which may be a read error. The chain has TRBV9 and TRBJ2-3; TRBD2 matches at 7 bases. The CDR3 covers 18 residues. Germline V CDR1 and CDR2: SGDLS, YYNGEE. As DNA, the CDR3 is TGTGCCAGCAGTGTAGGACCCGGGACTACCGCCCTCACAGATACGCAGTATTTT. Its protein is CASSVGPGTTALTDTQYF.

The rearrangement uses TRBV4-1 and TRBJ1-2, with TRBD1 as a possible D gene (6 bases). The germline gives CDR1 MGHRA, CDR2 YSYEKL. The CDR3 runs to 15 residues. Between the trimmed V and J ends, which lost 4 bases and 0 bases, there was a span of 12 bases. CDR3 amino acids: CASSRGQGTNYGYTF. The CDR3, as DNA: TGCGCCAGCAGCCGGGGCCAGGGGACTAACTATGGCTACACCTTC.

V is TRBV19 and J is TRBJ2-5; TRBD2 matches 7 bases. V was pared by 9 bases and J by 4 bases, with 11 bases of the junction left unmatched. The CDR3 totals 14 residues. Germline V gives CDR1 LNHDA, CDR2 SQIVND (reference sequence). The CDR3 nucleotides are TGTGCCAGCAAAGAGACCGGGGGGAGAGAGACCCAGTACTTC. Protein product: CASKETGGRETQYF.

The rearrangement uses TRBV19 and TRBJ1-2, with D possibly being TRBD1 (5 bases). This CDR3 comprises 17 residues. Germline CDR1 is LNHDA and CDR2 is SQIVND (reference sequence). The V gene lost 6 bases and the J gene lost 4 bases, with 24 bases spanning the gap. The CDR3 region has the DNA TGTGCCAGTAGAGCGGTCCTAACGCCTACCCAGGGCTATGGCTACACCTTC. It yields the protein CASRAVLTPTQGYGYTF.

CDR3 DNA: TGTGCCAGTAGTATTCTCGCCAACTATGGCTACACCTTC. Its protein product is CASSILANYGYTF. The rearrangement links TRBV19 to TRBJ1-2; D is uncertain. This CDR3 region has 13 residues. V gave up 3 bases and J gave up 2 bases, with 7 bases separating them. Looked up from germline, CDR1 is LNHDA and CDR2 is SQIVND (reference sequence).

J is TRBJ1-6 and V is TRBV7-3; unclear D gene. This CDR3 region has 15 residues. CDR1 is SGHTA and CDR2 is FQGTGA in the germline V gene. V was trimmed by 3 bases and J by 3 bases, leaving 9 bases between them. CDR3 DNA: TGTGCCAGCAGCTTGGATACGGGCTATAATTCACCCCTCCACTTT. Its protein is CASSLDTGYNSPLHF.

CDR3 sequence (DNA): TGTGCTAGTGGTCCGGACAGGGGCGAGACCCAGTACTTC. It translates to CASGPDRGETQYF. The V call is TRBV12-5, the J call TRBJ2-5; 9 bases map to TRBD1. Losses at the gene ends were 5 bases for V and 5 bases for J; bases not matched to a gene: 3. This CDR3 has 13 amino acids. Germline CDR1 and CDR2: LGHNT and FRNRAP.

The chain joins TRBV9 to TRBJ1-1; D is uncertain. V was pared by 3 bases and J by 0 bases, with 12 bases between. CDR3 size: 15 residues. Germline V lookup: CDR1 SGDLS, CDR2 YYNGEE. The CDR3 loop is CASSAQWAVNTEAFF. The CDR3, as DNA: TGTGCCAGCAGCGCCCAGTGGGCCGTGAACACTGAAGCTTTCTTT. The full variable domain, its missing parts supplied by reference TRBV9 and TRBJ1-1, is DSGVTQTPKHLITATGQRVTLRCSPRSGDLSVYWYQQSLDQGLQFLIQYYNGEERAKGNILERFSAQQFPDLHSELNLSSLELGDSALYFCASSAQWAVNTEAFFGQGTRLTVV.

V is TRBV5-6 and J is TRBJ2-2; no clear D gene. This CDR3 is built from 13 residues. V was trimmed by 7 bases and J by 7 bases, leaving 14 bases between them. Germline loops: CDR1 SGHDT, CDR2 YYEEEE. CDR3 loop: CASGSSRIGELFF. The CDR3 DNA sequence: TGTGCCAGCGGAAGCAGTAGGATCGGGGAGCTGTTTTTT.

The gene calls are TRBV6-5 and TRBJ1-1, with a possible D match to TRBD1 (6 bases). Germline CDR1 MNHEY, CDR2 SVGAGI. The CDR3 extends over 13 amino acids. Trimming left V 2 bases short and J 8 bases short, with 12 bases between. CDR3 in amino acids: CASSYPGGREAFF. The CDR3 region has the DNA TGTGCCAGCAGTTACCCGGGGGGCCGCGAAGCTTTCTTT.

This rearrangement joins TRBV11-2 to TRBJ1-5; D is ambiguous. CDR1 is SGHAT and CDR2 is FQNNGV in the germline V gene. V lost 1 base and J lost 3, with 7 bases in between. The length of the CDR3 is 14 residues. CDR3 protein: CASSLGQFNQPQHF. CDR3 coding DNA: TGTGCCAGCAGCTTAGGGCAGTTCAATCAGCCCCAGCATTTT.

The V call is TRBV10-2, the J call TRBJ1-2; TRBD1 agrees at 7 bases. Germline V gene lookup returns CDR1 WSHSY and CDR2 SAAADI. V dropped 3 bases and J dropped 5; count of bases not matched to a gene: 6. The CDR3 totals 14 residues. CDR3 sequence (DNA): TGCGCCAGCAGTGACAGGGGGAGTCCATATGGCTACACCTTC. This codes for CASSDRGSPYGYTF.

In DNA form, the CDR3 reads TGTGCCAGCAGCCGGACAGGGAGCGTCGAGCAGTACTTC. This sequence encodes CASSRTGSVEQYF. The chain joins TRBV5-4 to TRBJ2-7; TRBD1 agrees at 8 bases. Losses at the gene ends were 4 bases for V and 6 bases for J; bases not matched to a gene: 6. Germline assignment: CDR1 SGHNT and CDR2 YYREEE (reference sequence). The CDR3 is 13 amino acids.

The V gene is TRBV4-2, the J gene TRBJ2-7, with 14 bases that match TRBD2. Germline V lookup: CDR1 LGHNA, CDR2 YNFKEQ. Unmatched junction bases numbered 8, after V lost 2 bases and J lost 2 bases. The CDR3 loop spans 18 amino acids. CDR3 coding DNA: TGTGCCAGCAGCCAACAGTTGCGGACTAGCGGGGGGACCTACGAGCAGTACTTC. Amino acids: CASSQQLRTSGGTYEQYF.

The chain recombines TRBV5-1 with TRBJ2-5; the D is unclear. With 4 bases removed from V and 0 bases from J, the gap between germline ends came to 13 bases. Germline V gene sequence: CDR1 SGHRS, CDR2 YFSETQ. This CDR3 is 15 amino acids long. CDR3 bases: TGCGCCAGCAGCCGTGACGTCTTGTACCAAGAGACCCAGTACTTC. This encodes CASSRDVLYQETQYF.

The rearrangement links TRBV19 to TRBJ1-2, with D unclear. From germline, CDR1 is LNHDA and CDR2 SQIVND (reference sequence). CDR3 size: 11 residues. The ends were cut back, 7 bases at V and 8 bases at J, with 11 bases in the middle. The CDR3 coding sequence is TGTGCCAGTAATGGGCTAGGAGGCTACACCTTC. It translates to CASNGLGGYTF. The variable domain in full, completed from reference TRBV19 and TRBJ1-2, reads DGGITQSPKYLFRKEGQNVTLSCEQNLNHDAMYWYRQDPGQGLRLIYYSQIVNDFQKGDIAEGYSVSREKKESFPLTVTSAQKNPTAFYLCASNGLGGYTFGSGTRLTVV.

DNA for the CDR3: TGTGCCAGCAGCGTAGGACAGGGGTACACCAATGGCTACACCTTC. It translates to CASSVGQGYTNGYTF. The gene calls are TRBV9 and TRBJ1-2, with 8 bases matching TRBD1. V dropped 0 bases and J dropped 6; count of bases not matched to a gene: 7. CDR3 length equals 15 residues. From germline, CDR1 is SGDLS and CDR2 YYNGEE.

CDR3 bases: TGTGCCAGCAGCCTCCGGACAGGGGGCGCCGATGGCTACACCTTC. Translation gives CASSLRTGGADGYTF. The chain links TRBV14 to TRBJ1-2, with TRBD1 identical over 11 bases. Per germline, CDR1 SGHDN and CDR2 FVKESK. Germline trimming cut 4 bases from V and 6 bases from J; bases unmatched to any gene: 7. The CDR3 consists of 15 residues.

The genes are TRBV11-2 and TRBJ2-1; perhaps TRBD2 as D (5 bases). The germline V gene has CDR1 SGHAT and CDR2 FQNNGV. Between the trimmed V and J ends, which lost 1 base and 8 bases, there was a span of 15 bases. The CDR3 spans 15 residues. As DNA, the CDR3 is TGTGCCAGCAGCTTAGTGAGGGAGCACCAGGATGAGCAGTTCTTC. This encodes CASSLVREHQDEQFF.

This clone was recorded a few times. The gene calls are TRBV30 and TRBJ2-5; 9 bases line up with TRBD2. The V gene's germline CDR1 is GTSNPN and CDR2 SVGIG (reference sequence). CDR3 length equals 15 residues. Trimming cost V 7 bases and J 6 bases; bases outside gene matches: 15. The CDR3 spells CALGGRRGGAKTQYF. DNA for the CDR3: TGTGCCTTGGGCGGACGGCGGGGGGGCGCAAAGACCCAGTACTTC.